This T cell receptor (beta chain) came from a study of identical twins. A remark on this clonotype: Antigen unknown.

Study-wide results and caveats: Analyses based on zero insertions could be partly confounded by invariant MAIT and iNKT cells.

Template switching introduced a universal primer site, and the cDNA bore unique molecular identifiers. TCRdb ran MiXCR on the 5' RACE reads and lists one entry per CDR3 protein. The table lists about 1.7 million distinct CDR3 sequences, more than 30% of them singletons. This CDR3 is 15 amino acids long. The junction had 10 bases not matched to a gene; V was cut back by 1 base and J by 10 bases. CDR1 is MDHEN and CDR2 is SYDVKM in the germline V gene. Input material: cord blood. This chain uses TRBV28 with TRBJ2-7, with TRBD1 matching over 10 bases. This clonotype originated in a newborn girl in good health. The CDR3, as DNA: TGTGCCAGCAGTTTATCCGGGACAGGGGAAAGGGCCCAGTACTTC. It is translated as CASSLSGTGERAQYF.